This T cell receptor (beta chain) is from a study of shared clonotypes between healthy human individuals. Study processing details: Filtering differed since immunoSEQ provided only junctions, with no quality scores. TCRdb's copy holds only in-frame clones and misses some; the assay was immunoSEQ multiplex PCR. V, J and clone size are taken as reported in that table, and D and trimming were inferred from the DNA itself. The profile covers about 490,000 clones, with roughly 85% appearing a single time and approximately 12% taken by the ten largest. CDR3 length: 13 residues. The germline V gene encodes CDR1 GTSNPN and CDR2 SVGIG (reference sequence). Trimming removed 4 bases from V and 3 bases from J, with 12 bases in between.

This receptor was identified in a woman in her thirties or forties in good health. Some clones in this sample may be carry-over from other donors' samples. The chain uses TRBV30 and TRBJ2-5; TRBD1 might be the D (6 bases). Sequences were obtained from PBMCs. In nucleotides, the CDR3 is TGTGCCTGGACCAGGGGTTTGAAAGAGACCCAGTACTTC. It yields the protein CAWTRGLKETQYF.